The subject of this entry is one TCR beta chain. Antigen: not known. Sequenced by immunoSEQ multiplex PCR; TCRdb stores in-frame clones only, minus some. Among more than 100,000 clones, about 90% were seen once, and the ten largest hold 7.6%. This sample was included in a study of T cell responses to AZD1222 COVID-19 vaccine. The germline V gene encodes CDR1 MRHNA and CDR2 SNTAGT. V shed 2 bases, J shed 7 bases, and the junction held 9 bases outside the gene matches. The length of the CDR3 is 15 residues. Study-wide results and limits: Reports indicate that nearly half of spike-specific TCRs are directed at unmutated variant regions. Baseline serostatus was positive in only six AZD1222 recipients. In a largely white British group with more females than males, clonal diversity was possibly underestimated.

The J gene is TRBJ2-7, the V gene TRBV6-4; 9 bases agree with TRBD2. The source material was peripheral blood, sampled on day 0 of AZD1222 vaccination. The clonotype comes from an adult in good health. CDR3 sequence: CASSDGPSGVGEQYF. The CDR3 DNA is TGTGCCAGCAGTGACGGCCCTAGCGGGGTGGGAGAGCAGTACTTC.